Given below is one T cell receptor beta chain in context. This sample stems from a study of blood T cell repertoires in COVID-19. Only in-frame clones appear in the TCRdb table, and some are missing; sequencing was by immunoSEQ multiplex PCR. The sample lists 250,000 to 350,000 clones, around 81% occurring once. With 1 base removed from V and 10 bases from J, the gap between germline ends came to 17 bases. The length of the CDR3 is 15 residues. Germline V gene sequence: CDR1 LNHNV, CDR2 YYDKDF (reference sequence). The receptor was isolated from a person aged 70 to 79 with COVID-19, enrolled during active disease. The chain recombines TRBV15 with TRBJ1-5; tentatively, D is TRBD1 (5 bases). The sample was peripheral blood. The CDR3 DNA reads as TGTGCCACCAGCAGAGCCGGGCCTAGGGGTGAACCCCAGCATTTT. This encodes CATSRAGPRGEPQHF.